Listed below are T cell receptor beta chains from one sample, sequenced in a study of cytomegalovirus exposure and HLA in healthy donors. The assay was immunoSEQ multiplex PCR, and TCRdb's table has in-frame clones only and misses some. The table includes approximately 220,000 clones, approximately 90% detected once. Sequencing was performed on PBMCs. These receptors were taken from a man aged 18 to 30 in good health and CMV-seronegative. Both conserved end residues are part of each CDR3. The D gene is left open where the match is weak.

>TRBD1|14|TRBJ2-7|TRBV5-1
TGCGCCAGCAGCGCCGGACAGGGGCCTTACGAGCAGTACTTC
CASSAGQGPYEQYF
>-|14|TRBJ2-7|TRBV7-2
TGTGCCAGCAGCCCAGGGAGGACGACGGACGAGCAGTACTTC
CASSPGRTTDEQYF
>-|15|TRBJ1-6|TRBV2
TGTGCCAGCTCCCTGGGAGGGTCGAATAATTCACCCCTCCACTTT
CASSLGGSNNSPLHF
>-|15|TRBJ2-5|TRBV7-2
TGTGCCAGCAGCTTAGAGGCGGGGTGGCAGGAGACCCAGTACTTC
CASSLEAGWQETQYF
>TRBD2|15|TRBJ2-5|TRBV2
TGTGCCAGCAGAGGACTAGCGGGGGCTCAAGAGACCCAGTACTTC
CASRGLAGAQETQYF
>TRBD1|18|TRBJ1-5|TRBV27
TGTGCCAGCAGTTTAGCGAGGACAGGGTTTCGGGGCAATCAGCCCCAGCATTTT
CASSLARTGFRGNQPQHF
>TRBD1|17|TRBJ1-1|TRBV4-3
TGCGCCAGCAGCCAAGACCAGCAGGGGGGAGGACAGGTTGAAGCTTTCTTT
CASSQDQQGGGQVEAFF
>TRBD1|15|TRBJ1-2|TRBV7-2
TGTGCCAGCAGCCCCCAGACAGGGATTAACTATGGCTACACCTTC
CASSPQTGINYGYTF
>TRBD1|14|TRBJ2-7|TRBV9
TGTGCCAGCAGCGCCAGGGGACAGAACTACGAGCAGTACTTC
CASSARGQNYEQYF
>TRBD1|15|TRBJ1-5|TRBV28
TGTGCCAGCATCCCCGGGACAGGGGACTATCAGCCCCAGCATTTT
CASIPGTGDYQPQHF
>-|15|TRBJ2-7|TRBV7-9
TGTGCCAGCAGCTTAGAAGTGGCCCCAACCTACGAGCAGTACTTC
CASSLEVAPTYEQYF
>-|13|TRBJ2-7|TRBV11-3
TGTGCCAGCAGCCCATCGGGGGGCGACGAGCAGTACTTC
CASSPSGGDEQYF
>TRBD1|16|TRBJ1-6|TRBV5-1
TGCGCCAGCAGCTTGGCCATCGCACAGGGGAGCTCACCCCTCCACTTT
CASSLAIAQGSSPLHF
>TRBD1|14|TRBJ1-1|TRBV7-3
TGTGCCAGCAGACCAGGGGGTCTGAACACTGAAGCTTTCTTT
CASRPGGLNTEAFF
>TRBD1|15|TRBJ1-2|TRBV7-2
TGTGCCAGCAGCCTCGGACAGGCAGAAACATATGGCTACACCTTC
CASSLGQAETYGYTF
>-|13|TRBJ2-7|TRBV5-5
TGTGCCAGCAGAAGGGACACCCATTACGAGCAGTACTTC
CASRRDTHYEQYF
>-|14|TRBJ2-7|TRBV19
TGTGCCAGTAGCCTCGATCACTCGGGCTACGAGCAGTACTTC
CASSLDHSGYEQYF
>TRBD2|17|TRBJ2-1|TRBV27
TGTGCCAGCAGTTTATCAGTCGCTAGCGGGAGGGACAATGAGCAGTTCTTC
CASSLSVASGRDNEQFF
>-|14|TRBJ1-4|TRBV5-1
TGCGCCAGCAGCTTAGGAGGCATTGGTGAAAAACTGTTTTTT
CASSLGGIGEKLFF
>-|12|TRBJ2-7|TRBV2
TGTGCCAGCAGATTGGAGCTGGTCGAGCAGTACTTC
CASRLELVEQYF
>TRBD1|18|TRBJ2-6|TRBV27
TGTGCCAGCAGTTTGTTACAGGGGAAGACCTCTGGGGCCAACGTCCTGACTTTC
CASSLLQGKTSGANVLTF
>-|15|TRBJ2-5|TRBV4-2
TGTGCCAGCAGCCAAGTGGAGGGAGGCCGGGAGACCCAGTACTTC
CASSQVEGGRETQYF